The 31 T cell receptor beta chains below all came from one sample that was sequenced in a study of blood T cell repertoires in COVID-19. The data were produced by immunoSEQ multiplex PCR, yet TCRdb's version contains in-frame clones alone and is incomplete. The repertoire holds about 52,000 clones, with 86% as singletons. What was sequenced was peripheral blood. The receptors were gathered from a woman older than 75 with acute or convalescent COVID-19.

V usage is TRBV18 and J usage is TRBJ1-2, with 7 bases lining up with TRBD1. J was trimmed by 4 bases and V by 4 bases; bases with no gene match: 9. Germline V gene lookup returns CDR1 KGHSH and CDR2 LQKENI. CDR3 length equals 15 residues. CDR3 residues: CASSLGTVPFYGYTF. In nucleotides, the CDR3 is TGTGCCAGCTCACTTGGGACAGTTCCCTTCTATGGCTACACCTTC.

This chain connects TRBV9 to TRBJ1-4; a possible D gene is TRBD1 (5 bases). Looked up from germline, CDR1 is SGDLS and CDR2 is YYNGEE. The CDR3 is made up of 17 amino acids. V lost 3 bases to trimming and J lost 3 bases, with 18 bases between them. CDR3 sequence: CASSEGGREGPNEKLFF. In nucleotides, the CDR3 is TGTGCCAGCAGCGAGGGAGGCAGGGAAGGACCTAATGAAAAACTGTTTTTT.

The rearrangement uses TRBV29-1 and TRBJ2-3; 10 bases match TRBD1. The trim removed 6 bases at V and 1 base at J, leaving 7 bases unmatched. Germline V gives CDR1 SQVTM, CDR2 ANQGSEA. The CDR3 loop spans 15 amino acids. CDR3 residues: CSVWGGTGGTDTQYF. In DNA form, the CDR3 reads TGCAGCGTCTGGGGGGGGACAGGGGGCACAGATACGCAGTATTTT.

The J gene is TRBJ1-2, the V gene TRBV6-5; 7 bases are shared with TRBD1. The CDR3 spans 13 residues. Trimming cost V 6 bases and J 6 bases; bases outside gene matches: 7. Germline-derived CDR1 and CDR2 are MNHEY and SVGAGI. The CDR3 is CASRRTGMDGYTF. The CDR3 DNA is TGTGCCAGCAGGAGGACAGGAATGGATGGCTACACCTTC.

The CDR3 region is CASSQGHGGASTDTQYF. DNA for the CDR3: TGTGCCAGCAGCCAAGGACACGGGGGGGCTAGCACAGATACGCAGTATTTT. V and J are TRBV4-2 and TRBJ2-3; 8 bases match TRBD2. The CDR3 is 17 amino acids. CDR1 and CDR2 from the germline V gene are LGHNA and YNFKEQ. The ends lost 1 base at V and 0 bases at J; junction bases unmatched: 6.

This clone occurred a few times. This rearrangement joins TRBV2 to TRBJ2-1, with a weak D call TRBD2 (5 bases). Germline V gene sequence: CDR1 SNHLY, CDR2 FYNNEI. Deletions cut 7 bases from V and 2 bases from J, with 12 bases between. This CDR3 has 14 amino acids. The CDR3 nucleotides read TGTGCCAGCAAGCCGGGGTTAACCTACAATGAGCAGTTCTTC. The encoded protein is CASKPGLTYNEQFF.

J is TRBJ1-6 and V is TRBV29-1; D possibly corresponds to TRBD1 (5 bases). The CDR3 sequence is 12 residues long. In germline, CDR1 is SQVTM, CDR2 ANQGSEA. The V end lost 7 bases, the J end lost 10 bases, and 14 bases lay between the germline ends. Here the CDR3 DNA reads TGCAGCGCAGGTCACAAGGGGTCACCCCTCCACTTT. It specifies CSAGHKGSPLHF. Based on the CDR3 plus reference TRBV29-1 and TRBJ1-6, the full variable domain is SAVISQKPSRDICQRGTSLTIQCQVDSQVTMMFWYRQQPGQSLTLIATANQGSEATYESGFVIDKFPISRPNLTFSTLTVSNMSPEDSSIYLCSAGHKGSPLHFGNGTRLTVT.

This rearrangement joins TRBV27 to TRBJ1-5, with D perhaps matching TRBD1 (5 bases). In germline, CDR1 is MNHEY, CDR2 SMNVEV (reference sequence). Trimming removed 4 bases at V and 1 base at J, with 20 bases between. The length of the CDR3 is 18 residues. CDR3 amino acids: CASSSGWGREGSNQPQHF. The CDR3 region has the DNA TGTGCCAGCAGTTCCGGCTGGGGCAGGGAGGGAAGCAATCAGCCCCAGCATTTT.

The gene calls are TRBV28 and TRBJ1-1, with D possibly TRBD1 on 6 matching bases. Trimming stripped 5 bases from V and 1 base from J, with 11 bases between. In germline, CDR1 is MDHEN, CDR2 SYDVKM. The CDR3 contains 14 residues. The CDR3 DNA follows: TGTGCCAGCAGTGTAGACAGGACGAACACTGAAGCTTTCTTT. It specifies CASSVDRTNTEAFF.

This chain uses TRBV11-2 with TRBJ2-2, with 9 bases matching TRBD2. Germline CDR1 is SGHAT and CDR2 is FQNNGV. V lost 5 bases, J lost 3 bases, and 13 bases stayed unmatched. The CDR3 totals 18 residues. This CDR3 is CASSLRSSGSFYTGELFF. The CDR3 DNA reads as TGTGCCAGCAGCCTCCGGAGTAGCGGGAGCTTTTACACCGGGGAGCTGTTTTTT.

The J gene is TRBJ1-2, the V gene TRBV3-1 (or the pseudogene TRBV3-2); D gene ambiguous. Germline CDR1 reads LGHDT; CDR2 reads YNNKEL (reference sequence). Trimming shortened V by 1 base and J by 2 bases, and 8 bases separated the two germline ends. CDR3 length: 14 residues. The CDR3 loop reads CASSQVGENYGYTF. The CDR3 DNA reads TGTGCCAGCAGCCAAGTTGGGGAGAACTATGGCTACACCTTC.

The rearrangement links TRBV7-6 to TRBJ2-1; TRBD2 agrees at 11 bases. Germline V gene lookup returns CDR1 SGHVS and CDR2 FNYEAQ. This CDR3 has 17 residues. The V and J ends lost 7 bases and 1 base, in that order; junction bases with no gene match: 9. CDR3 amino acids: CASTQSGTSGSYNEQFF. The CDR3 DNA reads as TGTGCCAGCACCCAATCCGGGACTAGCGGATCCTACAATGAGCAGTTCTTC.

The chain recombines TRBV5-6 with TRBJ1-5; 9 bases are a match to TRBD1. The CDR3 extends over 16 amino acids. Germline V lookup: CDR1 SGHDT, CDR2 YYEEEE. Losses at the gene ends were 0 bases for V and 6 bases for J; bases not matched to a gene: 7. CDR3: CASSLGPGQGGQPQHF. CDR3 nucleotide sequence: TGTGCCAGCAGCTTGGGTCCGGGACAGGGTGGTCAGCCCCAGCATTTT.

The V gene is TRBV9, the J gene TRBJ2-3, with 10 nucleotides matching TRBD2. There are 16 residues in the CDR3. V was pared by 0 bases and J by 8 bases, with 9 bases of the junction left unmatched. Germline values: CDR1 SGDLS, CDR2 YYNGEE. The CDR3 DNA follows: TGTGCCAGCAGCGTAGTGGGGACTAGCGTCGAAGGTACGCAGTATTTT. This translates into CASSVVGTSVEGTQYF.

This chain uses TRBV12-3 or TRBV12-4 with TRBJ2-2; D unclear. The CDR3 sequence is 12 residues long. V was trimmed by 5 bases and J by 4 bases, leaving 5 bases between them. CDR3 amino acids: CASSTPTGELFF. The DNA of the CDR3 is TGTGCCAGCAGTACTCCCACCGGGGAGCTGTTTTTT.

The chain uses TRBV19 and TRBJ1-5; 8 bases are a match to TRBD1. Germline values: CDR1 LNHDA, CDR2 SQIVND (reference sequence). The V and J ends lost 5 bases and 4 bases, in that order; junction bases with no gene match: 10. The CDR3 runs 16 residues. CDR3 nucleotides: TGTGCCAGTAGTTTCCTAGGACAGGGAAGAAATCAGCCCCAGCATTTT. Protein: CASSFLGQGRNQPQHF.

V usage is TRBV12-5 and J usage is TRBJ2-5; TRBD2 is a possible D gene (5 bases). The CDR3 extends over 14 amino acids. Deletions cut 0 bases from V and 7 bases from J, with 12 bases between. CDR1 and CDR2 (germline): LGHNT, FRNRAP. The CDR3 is CASGLVNELGTQYF. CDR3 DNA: TGTGCTAGTGGTTTGGTGAACGAACTAGGGACCCAGTACTTC.

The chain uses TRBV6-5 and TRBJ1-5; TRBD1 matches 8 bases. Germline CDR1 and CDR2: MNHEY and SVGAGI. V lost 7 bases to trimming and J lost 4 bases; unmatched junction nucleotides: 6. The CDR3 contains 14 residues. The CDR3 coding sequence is TGTGCCAGCAAGCCTTGGACAGGGAATCAGCCCCAGCATTTT. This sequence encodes CASKPWTGNQPQHF.

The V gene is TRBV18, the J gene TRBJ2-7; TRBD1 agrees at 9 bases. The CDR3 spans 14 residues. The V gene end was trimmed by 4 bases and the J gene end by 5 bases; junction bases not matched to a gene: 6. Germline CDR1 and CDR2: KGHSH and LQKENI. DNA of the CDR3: TGTGCCAGCTCACGTGGGACAGGGTGGAACGAGCAGTACTTC. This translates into CASSRGTGWNEQYF.

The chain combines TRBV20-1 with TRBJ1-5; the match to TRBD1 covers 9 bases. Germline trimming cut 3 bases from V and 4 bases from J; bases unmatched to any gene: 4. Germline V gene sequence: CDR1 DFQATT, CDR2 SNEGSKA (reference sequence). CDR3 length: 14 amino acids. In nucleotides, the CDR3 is TGCAGTGCTAGTCCCGGGACAGGGAATCAGCCCCAGCATTTT. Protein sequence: CSASPGTGNQPQHF.

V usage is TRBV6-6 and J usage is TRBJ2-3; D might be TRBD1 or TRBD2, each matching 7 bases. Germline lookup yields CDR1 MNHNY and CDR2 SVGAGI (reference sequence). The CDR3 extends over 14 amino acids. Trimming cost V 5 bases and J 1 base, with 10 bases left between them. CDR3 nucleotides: TGTGCCAGCAGTCAGGGGGGGCGCACAGATACGCAGTATTTT. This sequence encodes CASSQGGRTDTQYF.

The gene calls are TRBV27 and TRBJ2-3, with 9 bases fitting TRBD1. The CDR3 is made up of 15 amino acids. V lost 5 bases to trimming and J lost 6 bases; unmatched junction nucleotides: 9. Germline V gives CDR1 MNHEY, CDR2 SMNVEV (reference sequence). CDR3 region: CASSPRQGGSDTQYF. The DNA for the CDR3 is TGTGCCAGCAGTCCAAGACAGGGGGGCTCGGATACGCAGTATTTT.

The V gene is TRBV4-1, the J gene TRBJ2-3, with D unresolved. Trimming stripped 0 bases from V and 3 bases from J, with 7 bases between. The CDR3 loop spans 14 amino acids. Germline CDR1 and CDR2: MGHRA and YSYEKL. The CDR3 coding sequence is TGCGCCAGCAGCCAAGATTGGAGAACAGATACGCAGTATTTT. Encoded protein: CASSQDWRTDTQYF.

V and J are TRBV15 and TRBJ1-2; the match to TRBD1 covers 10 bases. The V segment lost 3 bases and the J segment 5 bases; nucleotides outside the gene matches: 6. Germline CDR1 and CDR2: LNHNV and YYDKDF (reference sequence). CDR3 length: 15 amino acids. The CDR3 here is CATSRGQGTRYGYTF. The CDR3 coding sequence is TGTGCCACCAGCAGGGGACAGGGGACTCGGTATGGCTACACCTTC.

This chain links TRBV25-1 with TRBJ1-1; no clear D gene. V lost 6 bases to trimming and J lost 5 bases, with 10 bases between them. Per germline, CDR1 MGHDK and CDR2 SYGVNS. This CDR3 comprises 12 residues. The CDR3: CASRTTITEAFF. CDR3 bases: TGTGCCAGCAGGACAACAATTACTGAAGCTTTCTTT.

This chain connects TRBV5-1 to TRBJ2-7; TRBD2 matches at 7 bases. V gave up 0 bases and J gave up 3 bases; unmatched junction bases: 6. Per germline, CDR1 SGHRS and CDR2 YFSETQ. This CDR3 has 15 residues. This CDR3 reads CASSLGGSTNYEQYF. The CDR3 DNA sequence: TGCGCCAGCAGCTTGGGCGGGAGCACCAACTACGAGCAGTACTTC. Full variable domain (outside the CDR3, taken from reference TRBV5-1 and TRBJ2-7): KAGVTQTPRYLIKTRGQQVTLSCSPISGHRSVSWYQQTPGQGLQFLFEYFSETQRNKGNFPGRFSGRQFSNSRSEMNVSTLELGDSALYLCASSLGGSTNYEQYFGPGTRLTVT.

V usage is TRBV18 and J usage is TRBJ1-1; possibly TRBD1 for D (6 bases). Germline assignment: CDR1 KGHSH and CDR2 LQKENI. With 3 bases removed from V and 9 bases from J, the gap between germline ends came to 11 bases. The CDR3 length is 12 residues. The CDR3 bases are TGTGCCAGCTCACCCAGGGGTCTTCAAGCTTTCTTT. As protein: CASSPRGLQAFF. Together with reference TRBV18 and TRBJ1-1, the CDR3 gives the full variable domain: NAGVMQNPRHLVRRRGQEARLRCSPMKGHSHVYWYRQLPEEGLKFMVYLQKENIIDESGMPKERFSAEFPKEGPSILRIQQVVRGDSAAYFCASSPRGLQAFFGQGTRLTVV.

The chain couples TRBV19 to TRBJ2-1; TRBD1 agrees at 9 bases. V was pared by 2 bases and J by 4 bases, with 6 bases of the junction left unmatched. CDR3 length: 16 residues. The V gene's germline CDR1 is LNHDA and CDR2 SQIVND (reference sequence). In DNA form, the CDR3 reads TGTGCCAGTAGTATACAACAGGGGGCTAGATACAATGAGCAGTTCTTC. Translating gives CASSIQQGARYNEQFF.

The CDR3 DNA reads TGTGCCAGTAAAGGTCTAGCGGGAGGAAATGAGCAGTTCTTC. Translated, it gives CASKGLAGGNEQFF. The V and J genes are TRBV19 and TRBJ2-1; 11 bases agree with TRBD2. Trimming took 7 bases from V and 7 from J; bases not matched to a gene: 6. This CDR3 has 14 amino acids. Germline V gene lookup returns CDR1 LNHDA and CDR2 SQIVND (reference sequence). The full variable domain, completed using reference TRBV19 and TRBJ2-1, is DGGITQSPKYLFRKEGQNVTLSCEQNLNHDAMYWYRQDPGQGLRLIYYSQIVNDFQKGDIAEGYSVSREKKESFPLTVTSAQKNPTAFYLCASKGLAGGNEQFFGPGTRLTVL.

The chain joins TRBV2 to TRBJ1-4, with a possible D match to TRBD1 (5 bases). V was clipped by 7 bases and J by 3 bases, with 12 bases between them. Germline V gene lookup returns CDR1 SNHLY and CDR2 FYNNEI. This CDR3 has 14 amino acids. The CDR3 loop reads CASKTAAANEKLFF. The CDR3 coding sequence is TGTGCCAGCAAGACAGCCGCGGCTAATGAAAAACTGTTTTTT.

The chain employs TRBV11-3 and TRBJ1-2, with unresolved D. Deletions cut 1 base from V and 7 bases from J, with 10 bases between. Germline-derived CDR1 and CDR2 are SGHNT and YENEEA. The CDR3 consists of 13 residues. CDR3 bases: TGTGCCAGCAGCTTAGTAGGGAGAAGTGGCTACACCTTC. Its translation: CASSLVGRSGYTF.